This TCR beta chain was observed in a study of T-cell memory formation after mild COVID-19. In the study overall: Largely, TCR clusters stayed within a single donor.

This clonotype has only a few counts. What it binds is unknown. Findings and limits, study-wide: Clones which contracted sat mainly in CM and EM if CD4+, and in EMRA if CD8+. Pre-infection memory showed some responding clones, and this suggested that cross-reactive memory joined.

Constant-segment primers were used for 5'RACE, and the resulting TCR alpha and TCR beta cDNA libraries carried sample barcodes and UMIs. In TCRdb, the 5' RACE reads were re-called with MiXCR into one record per CDR3 protein. Of approximately 290,000 distinct CDR3 sequences in the sample, around 8% are singletons; the top ten hold approximately 23%. V was cut by 4 bases and J by 3 bases, with 13 bases left in between. The germline gives CDR1 SGDLS, CDR2 YYNGEE. CDR3 length: 15 residues. The chain combines TRBV9 with TRBJ2-2, with a possible D match to TRBD2 (6 bases). Sequenced material: PBMCs or a T cell subset sorted from them (not recorded which). The origin of this receptor is a man younger than 35 who had mild COVID-19 (a few samples of this study predate the infection). Cell type and time point are not known. In DNA, the CDR3 is TGTGCCAGCAGCCGGGGGAACTGGGACACCGGGGAGCTGTTTTTT. Translated, it gives CASSRGNWDTGELFF.